Listed here are 15 T cell receptor beta chains from one sample, sequenced in a study of blood T cell repertoires in COVID-19. The repertoire was sequenced with immunoSEQ multiplex PCR; TCRdb's copy has only in-frame clones and lacks some. The table lists 110,000 to 150,000 clones, around 90% of them singletons. Material for sequencing was peripheral blood. These receptors all come from a woman between 45 and 60 years old with acute or convalescent COVID-19.

This clone appeared a few times. This rearrangement joins TRBV5-1 to TRBJ1-1; 8 bases are shared with TRBD1. The J segment lost 3 bases and the V segment lost 0 bases, leaving 10 bases of the junction unmatched. CDR1 SGHRS and CDR2 YFSETQ come from the germline V gene. This CDR3 comprises 17 residues. In DNA form, the CDR3 reads TGCGCCAGCAGCTTGGACAGGGGGGTAGGAGAGGACACTGAAGCTTTCTTT. Protein sequence: CASSLDRGVGEDTEAFF.

The chain uses TRBV6-5 and TRBJ2-7; 9 bases agree with TRBD1. Looked up from germline, CDR1 is MNHEY and CDR2 is SVGAGI. V was pared by 4 bases and J by 4 bases, with 5 bases of the junction left unmatched. The CDR3 has 14 residues. CDR3 nucleotides: TGTGCCAGCAGTTTCCGGGACAGGGTATACGAGCAGTACTTC. Protein sequence: CASSFRDRVYEQYF.

The chain couples TRBV2 to TRBJ2-7; 7 bases are shared with TRBD1. This CDR3 has 14 amino acids. The V and J ends lost 5 bases and 4 bases, in that order; junction bases with no gene match: 8. Looked up from germline, CDR1 is SNHLY and CDR2 is FYNNEI. In DNA, the CDR3 is TGTGCCAGCAGTTTACAGGGGCCTTCATACGAGCAGTACTTC. Amino acids: CASSLQGPSYEQYF.

J is TRBJ2-7 and V is TRBV5-1; 7 nucleotides agree with TRBD2. The length of the CDR3 is 14 residues. After removal of 2 bases from V and 4 bases from J, the junction contained 6 bases not matched to a gene. Germline CDR1 reads SGHRS; CDR2 reads YFSETQ. As DNA, the CDR3 is TGCGCCAGCAGCTTCGGGGGACTAACTTACGAGCAGTACTTC. It is translated as CASSFGGLTYEQYF.

In its sample, this clone was seen many times. The chain links TRBV28 to TRBJ2-7; 7 nucleotides align to TRBD1. The CDR3 contains 13 residues. J was trimmed by 3 bases and V by 3 bases; bases with no gene match: 2. Looked up from germline, CDR1 is MDHEN and CDR2 is SYDVKM. CDR3: CASSFGQDYEQYF. The CDR3 region has the DNA TGTGCCAGCAGTTTTGGACAGGACTACGAGCAGTACTTC. The complete variable domain, with remaining parts taken from reference TRBV28 and TRBJ2-7, reads DVKVTQSSRYLVKRTGEKVFLECVQDMDHENMFWYRQDPGLGLRLIYFSYDVKMKEKGDIPEGYSVSREKKERFSLILESASTNQTSMYLCASSFGQDYEQYFGPGTRLTVT.

This clone occurred a few times. The J gene is TRBJ1-4, the V gene TRBV5-4, with 8 bases identical to TRBD1. CDR1 is SGHNT and CDR2 is YYREEE in the germline V gene (reference sequence). The V segment lost 0 bases and the J segment 6 bases; nucleotides outside the gene matches: 7. The length of the CDR3 is 16 residues. CDR3 coding DNA: TGTGCCAGCAGCTTGGGGGGACAGGCGGCGTATGAAAAACTGTTTTTT. This sequence encodes CASSLGGQAAYEKLFF.

This clone came up a few times. The rearrangement uses TRBV7-9 and TRBJ1-5; D is unresolved. V lost 3 bases and J 2 bases, leaving 11 bases between the germline ends. The CDR3 consists of 15 residues. Germline CDR1 SEHNR, CDR2 FQNEAQ (reference sequence). CDR3 bases: TGTGCCAGCAGCTTTTCGGAGCTTGGCAATCAGCCCCAGCATTTT. Translated: CASSFSELGNQPQHF.

The rearrangement links TRBV6-5 to TRBJ1-2, with D uncertain. CDR1 and CDR2 (germline): MNHEY, SVGAGI. The CDR3 runs to 11 residues. V was clipped by 11 bases and J by 8 bases, with 15 bases between them. The CDR3 DNA sequence: TGTGCCTCACGGCGGGAAGGGGGCTACACCTTC. Its translation: CASRREGGYTF.

This clone is a singleton in its sample. The chain joins TRBV3-1 (or the pseudogene TRBV3-2) to TRBJ1-4; D unresolved. CDR3 length: 11 residues. Deletions cut 5 bases from V and 8 bases from J, with 6 bases between. Germline-derived CDR1 and CDR2 are LGHDT and YNNKEL (reference sequence). The CDR3 is CASSATEKLFF. CDR3 coding DNA: TGTGCCAGCAGCGCGACAGAAAAACTGTTTTTT.

The genes are TRBV19 and TRBJ1-5, with D possibly matching TRBD1 (6 bases). Trimming took 0 bases from V and 2 from J, leaving 8 bases between them. Germline CDR1 LNHDA, CDR2 SQIVND (reference sequence). This CDR3 is 15 amino acids long. Here the CDR3 reads CASSIDRGRNQPQHF. The CDR3 coding sequence is TGTGCCAGTAGTATAGACAGGGGCCGCAATCAGCCCCAGCATTTT.

The rearrangement uses TRBV2 and TRBJ1-3; D possibly corresponds to TRBD1 (5 bases). The CDR3 is 14 residues long. The germline V gene has CDR1 SNHLY and CDR2 FYNNEI. V gave up 6 bases and J gave up 0 bases, with 9 bases separating them. The CDR3 here is CASRDTNSGNTIYF. The CDR3 DNA is TGTGCCAGCAGGGACACGAACTCTGGAAACACCATATATTTT. Full variable domain (rest looked up from reference TRBV2 and TRBJ1-3): EPEVTQTPSHQVTQMGQEVILRCVPISNHLYFYWYRQILGQKVEFLVSFYNNEISEKSEIFDDQFSVERPDGSNFTLKIRSTKLEDSAMYFCASRDTNSGNTIYFGEGSWLTVV.

This chain joins TRBV5-6 and TRBJ1-1; D is undetermined. The CDR3 sequence is 15 residues long. With 0 bases removed from V and 0 bases from J, the gap between germline ends came to 9 bases. Germline CDR1 is SGHDT and CDR2 is YYEEEE. The CDR3 DNA reads as TGTGCCAGCAGCTTGGCGTCGGTCATGAACACTGAAGCTTTCTTT. It yields the protein CASSLASVMNTEAFF. Full variable domain (outside the CDR3, taken from reference TRBV5-6 and TRBJ1-1): DAGVTQSPTHLIKTRGQQVTLRCSPKSGHDTVSWYQQALGQGPQFIFQYYEEEERQRGNFPDRFSGHQFPNYSSELNVNALLLGDSALYLCASSLASVMNTEAFFGQGTRLTVV.

This chain uses TRBV9 with TRBJ2-7, with 7 bases fitting TRBD2. CDR3 length equals 15 residues. J lost 3 bases, V lost 0 bases, and 6 bases had no gene match. Germline CDR1 is SGDLS and CDR2 is YYNGEE. CDR3 protein: CASSVASSGFYEQYF. The CDR3 DNA is TGTGCCAGCAGCGTAGCGTCTAGCGGATTCTACGAGCAGTACTTC.

The J gene is TRBJ1-2, the V gene TRBV5-4; D perhaps matches TRBD1 (6 bases). The germline V and J ends were trimmed by 4 bases and 1 base, with 8 bases remaining between them. There are 13 residues in the CDR3. Germline values: CDR1 SGHNT, CDR2 YYREEE (reference sequence). The chain's CDR3 is CASSARGNYGYTF. DNA of the CDR3: TGTGCCAGCAGCGCCAGGGGTAACTATGGCTACACCTTC. Combining the CDR3 with reference TRBV5-4 and TRBJ1-2 gives the whole variable domain ETGVTQSPTHLIKTRGQQVTLRCSSQSGHNTVSWYQQALGQGPQFIFQYYREEENGRGNFPPRFSGLQFPNYSSELNVNALELDDSALYLCASSARGNYGYTFGSGTRLTVV.

Note on this clone: The sample carries other DNA sequences with the same CDR3. The rearrangement links TRBV27 to TRBJ2-3; D remains ambiguous. Germline V gene lookup returns CDR1 MNHEY and CDR2 SMNVEV (reference sequence). The V end lost 3 bases, the J end lost 1 base, and 5 bases lay between the germline ends. The CDR3 is made up of 13 amino acids. The CDR3 loop reads CASSLGGTDTQYF. CDR3 DNA: TGTGCCAGCAGTTTGGGCGGCACAGATACGCAGTATTTT.